This T cell receptor (beta chain) was identified in a study of T-cell memory formation after mild COVID-19 (dated by TCRdb to 2020 to 2023). About the study as a whole: TCR sequence clusters from the two donors were largely donor specific. In a couple of donors, T-cell clones that expanded and contracted after mild COVID-19 were followed by sequencing TCRalpha and TCRbeta repertoires longitudinally. Two young, previously healthy adult volunteers made up the cohort, one male and one female. The investigation overall reported the following: SARS-CoV-2 specificity of the second-wave clones peaking on day 37 was not confirmed. The study included only two mild cases, and larger cohorts that include severe cases with pre-infection samples were judged to be necessary. Clones contracting from day 15 to 85 had balanced CD4/CD8 phenotypes, while a second wave expanding from day 15 to 37 was biased towards CD4+. Some responding clones were detected in pre-infection memory, which suggested that pre-existing cross-reactive memory T cells had joined the SARS-CoV-2 response. Contracting CD4+ clones were found mainly in CM and EM memory subsets, while CD8+ clones were enriched in EMRA.

Sequenced on an Illumina NovaSeq 6000. Using 5'RACE with constant-segment primers, TCRalpha and TCRbeta cDNA libraries were constructed, with sample barcodes and unique molecular identifiers added in the process. Trizol reagent was used to extract RNA from every sample. The libraries were amplified in two PCR steps, and the second step added a second sample barcode and Illumina TruSeq adapters. Sequencing of libraries was performed on an Illumina NovaSeq with 2 x 150 bp paired-end reads. In the source study's methods: Reads were demultiplexed and collapsed into UMI-guided consensus sequences with migec v1.2.7. With mixcr v2.1.11, UMI consensuses were aligned to TRA and TRB V and J templates and assembled into clonotypes. Clonotypes were classified as expanded or contracted when called significant by both edgeR and NoisET, with noise models trained on biological replicates. For edgeR calls, the thresholds were a false discovery rate-adjusted p below 0.01 and a log2 fold-change of 1. PCA with hierarchical clustering of max-normalized trajectories of the 1000 most abundant clonotypes was used as exploratory dynamics analysis. Separately sequenced CD4+ and CD8+ repertoires were used to assign the CD4 or CD8 phenotype of responding clones. TCRdb trimmed public reads at Q25 via fastp, called clones via MiXCR and kept in-frame beta chains. Rows merge per CDR3 protein into single entries with the most common DNA and genes. For this entry, the V and J calls and clone size follow TCRdb and not the study's own pipeline. The sample data list around 310,000 distinct CDR3 sequences, and 20% to 25% of these were observed just once. Around 20% of the sample is taken by the ten largest.

As for this clonotype: This receptor's antigen is unknown. It has no much larger one-base neighbor in the sample; base qualities were not kept.

Ficoll-Paque density gradient centrifugation was the method used to isolate PBMCs. The TCR comes from a man in his late teens or twenties who had mild COVID-19 (a few samples of this study predate the infection). The sample titles of this study are shuffled in the database, so cell type and time point are left out; the donor was told from shared clones. The sequencing sample was made of PBMCs or a T cell subset sorted from them (not recorded which).

The DNA is as follows: TGCAGTGCTGGACGTAGCGGGGGCATCCAAGAGACCCAGTACTTC. It specifies CSAGRSGGIQETQYF. The chain links TRBV20-1 with TRBJ2-5, and TRBD2 matches 9 of the central bases. Trimming removed 5 bases from V and 1 base from J; the gene matches leave 8 bases unexplained. The germline V gene (reference sequence) specifies DFQATT as CDR1 and SNEGSKA as CDR2. Spanning cysteine to phenylalanine, the CDR3 consists of 15 amino acids. Only the CDR3 part of the read is kept: 45 bases, read in frame from the first base.